Shown below are 4 T cell receptor beta chains from a single sample sequenced in a study of T cell changes during pregnancy in multiple sclerosis. Clones were read by immunoSEQ multiplex PCR, and TCRdb kept only the in-frame ones, dropping some. Counted here are around 36,000 clones, about 93% occurring once; the ten biggest clones make up approximately 0.41%. The source material was CD4+ T cells from peripheral blood mononuclear cells, sampled in the third trimester of pregnancy. These receptors were collected from a female donor with multiple sclerosis, enrolled in a pregnancy study.

The V call is TRBV13, the J call TRBJ2-7; 9 bases fit TRBD2. J gave up 0 bases and V 2 bases, and 8 bases lay outside the gene matches. Germline V gene sequence: CDR1 PRHDT, CDR2 FYEKMQ (reference sequence). This CDR3 spans 17 amino acids. CDR3 DNA: TGTGCCAGCAGCTTAACGCTAGCGGGAACGAGCTCCTACGAGCAGTACTTC. As protein: CASSLTLAGTSSYEQYF.

The chain employs TRBV18 and TRBJ1-1, with D tentatively TRBD1 (6 bases). The CDR3 loop spans 14 amino acids. Germline CDR1 KGHSH, CDR2 LQKENI. V was shortened by 4 bases and J by 4 bases, with 13 bases between the two germline ends. The CDR3 region has the DNA TGTGCCAGCTCACGCGAGGGGGGGGGCACTGAAGCTTTCTTT. Translated: CASSREGGGTEAFF.

The V and J genes are TRBV9 and TRBJ2-1, with 15 bases aligning to TRBD2. Germline CDR1 SGDLS, CDR2 YYNGEE. The CDR3 is 18 amino acids. The V gene end was trimmed by 4 bases and the J gene end by 4 bases; junction bases not matched to a gene: 9. The CDR3, as DNA: TGTGCCAGCAGCCCCGGACTAGCGGGAGGGCTCTTGTACAATGAGCAGTTCTTC. This encodes CASSPGLAGGLLYNEQFF.

The genes are TRBV5-1 and TRBJ2-7; 7 bases fit TRBD1. Unmatched junction bases numbered 6, after V lost 0 bases and J lost 3 bases. The CDR3 consists of 15 residues. Germline V gene sequence: CDR1 SGHRS, CDR2 YFSETQ. The CDR3 spells CASSLGDSVRYEQYF. The CDR3 nucleotides read TGCGCCAGCAGCTTGGGGGACAGTGTTCGCTACGAGCAGTACTTC.